Below, one TCR beta chain is given with its context. The antigen is undetermined. The sample holds other DNA sequences that translate to the same CDR3. This sample was taken from a study of shared clonotypes between healthy human individuals. Study outcomes and limitations: Genetic and exposure-history diversity was limited by the few donors. On the whole, naive subsets had larger estimated richness than memory subsets had.

The CDR3 runs to 13 residues. Trimming cost V 0 bases and J 3 bases, with 7 bases left between them. CDR1 is SGHRS and CDR2 is YFSETQ in the germline V gene. Naive CD45RA+ and memory CD45RA-negative subsets were split from CD4+ cells. Samples underwent the assay at deep level. Generated by immunoSEQ multiplex PCR, the TCRdb table keeps only in-frame clones and is missing some. The table includes about 2.3 million clones, over 85% detected once. What was sequenced was naive CD4+ T cells from PBMCs. The subset was: CD45RA+ positively selected. The chain combines TRBV5-1 with TRBJ2-7; D is uncertain. The clonotype comes from a man aged 18 to 35 in good health. Some clones in this sample may be carry-over from other donors' samples. The CDR3 DNA reads as TGCGCCAGCAGCTTGGCCCCGGACTACGAGCAGTACTTC. This gives the protein CASSLAPDYEQYF. The variable domain in full, with the rest retrieved from reference TRBV5-1 and TRBJ2-7, is KAGVTQTPRYLIKTRGQQVTLSCSPISGHRSVSWYQQTPGQGLQFLFEYFSETQRNKGNFPGRFSGRQFSNSRSEMNVSTLELGDSALYLCASSLAPDYEQYFGPGTRLTVT.